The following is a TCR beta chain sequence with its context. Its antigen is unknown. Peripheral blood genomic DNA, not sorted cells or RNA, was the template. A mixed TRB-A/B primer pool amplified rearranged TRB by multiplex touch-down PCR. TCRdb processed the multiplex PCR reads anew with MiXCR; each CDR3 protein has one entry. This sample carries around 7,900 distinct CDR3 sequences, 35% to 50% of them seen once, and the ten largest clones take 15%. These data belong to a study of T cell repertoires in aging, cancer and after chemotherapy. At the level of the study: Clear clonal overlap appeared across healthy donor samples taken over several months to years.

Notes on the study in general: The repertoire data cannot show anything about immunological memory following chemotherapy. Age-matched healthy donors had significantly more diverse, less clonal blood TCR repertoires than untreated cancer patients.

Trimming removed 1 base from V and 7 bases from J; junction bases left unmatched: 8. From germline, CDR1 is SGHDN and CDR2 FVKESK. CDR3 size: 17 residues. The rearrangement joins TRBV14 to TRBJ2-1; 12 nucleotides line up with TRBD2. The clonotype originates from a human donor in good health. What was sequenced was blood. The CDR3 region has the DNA TGTGCCAGCAGCCAAGGGGCGCGACTAGCGGGGGAAAATGAGCAGTTCTTC. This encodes CASSQGARLAGENEQFF.